The 32 T cell receptor beta chains below come from one sample, sequenced in a study of T cells in Graves' hyperthyroidism and ophthalmopathy. RNA transcripts provided the source from which TCR beta CDR3 regions were amplified. TCR CDR3 underwent first-round RT-PCR with the HTBI primer set. In TCRdb, the multiplex PCR reads were re-called with MiXCR into one record per CDR3 protein. Among roughly 840,000 distinct CDR3 sequences listed, over 35% were seen once. Source material: blood. These TCRs come from a man between 18 and 35 years old with Graves' hyperthyroidism.

This clonotype was found a few times. The chain links TRBV12-3 or TRBV12-4 to TRBJ1-2; 7 bases align to TRBD1. CDR3 size: 16 residues. Trimming took 4 bases from V and 3 from J; bases not matched to a gene: 11. The CDR3 protein is CASSSPYRGGDYGYTF. The CDR3 nucleotides read TGTGCCAGCAGTTCCCCCTACAGGGGAGGCGACTATGGCTACACCTTC.

The chain uses TRBV6-1 and TRBJ1-1, with unresolved D. Per germline, CDR1 MNHNS and CDR2 SASEGT. Trimming took 7 bases from V and 1 from J, leaving 7 bases between them. The CDR3 has 12 amino acids. The CDR3 spells CASKAENTEAFF. CDR3 coding DNA: TGTGCCAGCAAGGCGGAGAACACTGAAGCTTTCTTT.

This clonotype was counted a few times. The V call is TRBV3-1, the J call TRBJ1-6; a weak D match, TRBD1 (5 bases). The germline V and J ends were trimmed by 0 bases and 10 bases, with 16 bases remaining between them. This CDR3 has 16 amino acids. Germline V lookup: CDR1 LGHDT, CDR2 YNNKEL (reference sequence). CDR3 loop: CASSQERSGTGSPLHF. CDR3 coding DNA: TGTGCCAGCAGCCAAGAAAGGAGCGGGACGGGGTCACCCCTCCACTTT.

On this clonotype: A much larger clone sits a single nucleotide away, making a read error possible. The chain carries TRBV25-1 and TRBJ1-1; D might be TRBD1 (5 bases). CDR3 length: 14 residues. V was shortened by 1 base and J by 5 bases, with 11 bases between the two germline ends. Germline loops: CDR1 MGHDK, CDR2 SYGVNS. The CDR3: CASSELVGDTEAFF. The CDR3 bases are TGTGCCAGCAGTGAATTAGTGGGGGATACTGAAGCTTTCTTT.

Note on this clonotype: A read error may account for a junction end that differs from germline. This sequence joins TRBV29-1 and TRBJ2-3, with TRBD2 matching over 10 bases. Per the germline V gene, CDR1 is SQVTM and CDR2 is ANQGSEA. This CDR3 is 16 amino acids long. The CDR3 nucleotides read TGTGCCAGCAGCTCGTTAGCGGGAGGCTTCACAGATACGCAGTATTTT. Protein: CASSSLAGGFTDTQYF.

V and J are TRBV20-1 and TRBJ1-1; 8 bases are shared with TRBD1. Germline V gene data show CDR1 as DFQATT and CDR2 as SNEGSKA (reference sequence). The ends lost 5 bases at V and 8 bases at J; junction bases unmatched: 10. The CDR3 is made up of 13 amino acids. The CDR3 loop reads CSAWTGRFTEAFF. The CDR3 region has the DNA TGCAGTGCTTGGACAGGGCGATTCACCGAAGCTTTCTTT.

This clonotype was detected ten times or more. The J gene is TRBJ2-7, the V gene TRBV7-9, with D unclear. The CDR3 length is 14 residues. Germline values: CDR1 SEHNR, CDR2 FQNEAQ (reference sequence). V lost 3 bases to trimming and J lost 2 bases, with 11 bases between them. Written as DNA, the CDR3 is TGTGCCAGCAGCTTCGGCAGTCCTACCTACGAGCAGTACTTC. Its translation: CASSFGSPTYEQYF.

This clonotype appeared a few times. The CDR3 DNA follows: TGTGCCAGCAGCCAACGGTGGGCGGGAGGACTAGAGACCCAGTACTTC. Translated, it gives CASSQRWAGGLETQYF. The V gene is TRBV4-2, the J gene TRBJ2-5; 8 nucleotides line up with TRBD2. The germline gives CDR1 LGHNA, CDR2 YNFKEQ. With V trimmed by 2 bases and J by 4 bases, 9 bases remained unmatched. The CDR3 runs to 16 residues.

This clonotype was counted at least ten times. The V and J genes are TRBV19 and TRBJ1-6; D might be TRBD1 (6 bases). V lost 5 bases and J lost 9, with 20 bases in between. This CDR3 has 16 residues. Germline V CDR1 and CDR2: LNHDA, SQIVND (reference sequence). CDR3 protein: CASSYITGRASSPLHF. The DNA of the CDR3 is TGTGCCAGTAGTTACATAACAGGGCGCGCTTCTTCACCCCTCCACTTT.

As regards this clonotype: This could be a read error, since a much larger clone is one nucleotide away. The chain carries TRBV29-1 and TRBJ2-2, with a weak D call TRBD2 (6 bases). CDR1 and CDR2 from the germline V gene are SQVTM and ANQGSEA. The CDR3 sequence is 14 residues long. The CDR3 loop reads CSVEVRPNTGGLFF. In DNA, the CDR3 is TGCAGCGTTGAAGTGAGACCGAACACCGGGGGGCTGTTTTTT.

The genes are TRBV7-2 and TRBJ1-3, with D unresolved. CDR1 SGHTA and CDR2 FQGNSA come from the germline V gene. Trimming left V 4 bases short and J 8 bases short, with 18 bases between. The CDR3 loop spans 15 amino acids. The CDR3: CASSYSNPYGYTIYF. Here the CDR3 DNA reads TGTGCCAGCAGCTACAGTAACCCCTATGGCTACACCATATATTTT.

This clonotype was counted a few times. The J gene is TRBJ1-5, the V gene TRBV19; weak D call: TRBD1 (5 bases). V lost 6 bases and J 3 bases, leaving 21 bases between the germline ends. The germline V gene has CDR1 LNHDA and CDR2 SQIVND (reference sequence). CDR3 length: 17 amino acids. CDR3 nucleotide sequence: TGTGCCAGTAGCGTAGAACACGACCACAGGATCAATCAGCCCCAGCATTTT. This gives the protein CASSVEHDHRINQPQHF.

This clonotype has a count of ten or more. CDR3 region: CSVGDRNTGELFF. In DNA form, the CDR3 reads TGCAGCGTAGGAGATCGAAACACCGGGGAGCTGTTTTTT. The rearrangement joins TRBV29-1 to TRBJ2-2; D gene unclear. The V end was cut by 6 bases, the J end by 2 bases, with 10 bases between. This CDR3 contains 13 residues. The germline V gene has CDR1 SQVTM and CDR2 ANQGSEA.

The chain uses TRBV25-1 and TRBJ1-3; D unclear. Germline CDR1 MGHDK, CDR2 SYGVNS. The CDR3 sequence is 16 residues long. The CDR3 nucleotides read TGTGCTAGAGATCCCGAGGCCGCAGGCTCTGGAAACACCATATATTTT. Its protein product is CARDPEAAGSGNTIYF.

This clonotype was found many times. This chain joins TRBV7-9 and TRBJ2-5; D remains ambiguous. The V end lost 3 bases, the J end lost 5 bases, and 7 bases lay between the germline ends. This CDR3 comprises 12 residues. Germline CDR1 and CDR2: SEHNR and FQNEAQ (reference sequence). Written as DNA, the CDR3 is TGTGCCAGCAGCTTGCTCGGTGAGACCCAGTACTTC. Translated, it gives CASSLLGETQYF.

This clonotype was seen ten or more times. The chain links TRBV2 to TRBJ2-7, with D uncertain. V was cut by 6 bases and J by 2 bases, with 14 bases left in between. The CDR3 spans 14 residues. CDR1 and CDR2 (germline): SNHLY, FYNNEI. CDR3 bases: TGTGCCAGCAGACGAGGCGATAGGCCCTACGAGCAGTACTTC. Amino acids: CASRRGDRPYEQYF. Looking up the rest from reference TRBV2 and TRBJ2-7 gives the full variable domain: EPEVTQTPSHQVTQMGQEVILRCVPISNHLYFYWYRQILGQKVEFLVSFYNNEISEKSEIFDDQFSVERPDGSNFTLKIRSTKLEDSAMYFCASRRGDRPYEQYFGPGTRLTVT.

This clonotype was detected ten times or more. The rearrangement uses TRBV24-1 and TRBJ1-5, with D perhaps matching TRBD1 (5 bases). The germline V gene encodes CDR1 KGHDR and CDR2 SFDVKD. Trimming cost V 9 bases and J 5 bases, with 13 bases left between them. This CDR3 is 13 amino acids long. The CDR3 here is CATCLGEYQPQHF. CDR3 in DNA: TGTGCCACCTGTTTGGGGGAGTATCAGCCCCAGCATTTT.

There are many counts of this clonotype. The rearrangement uses TRBV10-3 and TRBJ1-5; 8 bases are a match to TRBD1. Losses at the gene ends were 2 bases for V and 4 bases for J; bases not matched to a gene: 1. The CDR3 sequence is 14 residues long. The germline gives CDR1 ENHRY, CDR2 SYGVKD. Here the CDR3 DNA reads TGTGCCATCAGTGAGAGGACAGGGAATCAGCCCCAGCATTTT. Amino acids: CAISERTGNQPQHF.

To note about this clonotype: A read error may explain this, as a much larger clone is one base away. The chain is built from TRBV19 and TRBJ1-5; tentative D call: TRBD1 (6 bases). CDR1 LNHDA and CDR2 SQIVND come from the germline V gene (reference sequence). The CDR3 totals 15 residues. CDR3 sequence reads: CASSILEQGNRPQHF. CDR3 bases: TGTGCCAGTAGTATCCTCGAACAGGGAAATCGGCCCCAGCATTTT. The whole variable domain, remainder taken from reference TRBV19 and TRBJ1-5, is DGGITQSPKYLFRKEGQNVTLSCEQNLNHDAMYWYRQDPGQGLRLIYYSQIVNDFQKGDIAEGYSVSREKKESFPLTVTSAQKNPTAFYLCASSILEQGNRPQHFGDGTRLSIL.

The rearrangement joins TRBV9 to TRBJ2-2; 10 nucleotides agree with TRBD2. The V and J ends lost 4 bases and 5 bases, in that order; junction bases with no gene match: 8. From germline, CDR1 is SGDLS and CDR2 YYNGEE. The CDR3 length is 16 residues. CDR3 DNA sequence: TGTGCCAGCAGCCTTCTAGCGGGAGTATCAACCGGGGAGCTGTTTTTT. This sequence encodes CASSLLAGVSTGELFF.

This clonotype came up a few times. This sequence joins TRBV20-1 and TRBJ1-3; no definite D call. CDR3 length: 14 amino acids. The germline gives CDR1 DFQATT, CDR2 SNEGSKA (reference sequence). The chain's CDR3 is CSRETLDSGNTIYF. DNA of the CDR3: TGCAGCCGAGAGACGCTCGACTCTGGAAACACCATATATTTT.

V usage is TRBV7-9 and J usage is TRBJ2-5, with 8 bases identical to TRBD2. Per germline, CDR1 SEHNR and CDR2 FQNEAQ (reference sequence). V shed 6 bases, J shed 4 bases, and the junction held 13 bases outside the gene matches. CDR3 size: 16 residues. CDR3 bases: TGTGCCAGCAGGCAAACTCCGGGACTAGGTGCAGAGACCCAGTACTTC. Translating it yields CASRQTPGLGAETQYF.

This clonotype was seen ten or more times. The V call is TRBV29-1, the J call TRBJ1-1, with D unclear. V lost 6 bases to trimming and J lost 1 base, with 12 bases between them. From germline, CDR1 is SQVTM and CDR2 ANQGSEA. The CDR3 has 13 residues. CDR3: CSVNLPGNTEAFF. Here the CDR3 DNA reads TGCAGCGTGAACCTCCCAGGGAACACTGAAGCTTTCTTT.

This chain links TRBV7-8 with TRBJ2-5; 9 positions match TRBD1. Germline V lookup: CDR1 SGHVS, CDR2 FQNEAQ. The CDR3 covers 15 residues. V lost 5 bases, J lost 4 bases, and 8 bases stayed unmatched. As DNA, the CDR3 is TGTGCCAGCAGCCGGGACAGGGAATATGGAGAGACCCAGTACTTC. Its protein is CASSRDREYGETQYF. Using reference TRBV7-8 and TRBJ2-5 for the parts outside the CDR3, the full variable domain is GAGVSQSPRYKVAKRGQDVALRCDPISGHVSLFWYQQALGQGPEFLTYFQNEAQLDKSGLPSDRFFAERPEGSVSTLKIQRTQQEDSAVYLCASSRDREYGETQYFGPGTRLLVL.

The chain combines TRBV5-6 with TRBJ2-7, with 7 nucleotides matching TRBD1. Germline V gives CDR1 SGHDT, CDR2 YYEEEE. J lost 5 bases, V lost 0 bases, and 8 bases had no gene match. The CDR3 has 15 amino acids. The CDR3: CASSLGQGVLDEQYF. DNA of the CDR3: TGTGCCAGCAGCTTGGGACAGGGAGTTTTGGACGAGCAGTACTTC.

This clonotype was counted between two and nine times. J is TRBJ1-1 and V is TRBV4-1; 9 positions match TRBD1. There are 14 residues in the CDR3. CDR1 is MGHRA, CDR2 YSYEKL, per germline. The junction had 5 bases not matched to a gene; V was cut back by 2 bases and J by 7 bases. CDR3 DNA sequence: TGCGCCAGCAGCCAACTACAGGGGGCACTTGAAGCTTTCTTT. It codes for CASSQLQGALEAFF.

This CDR3 reads CAARGWELFF. The CDR3 DNA is TGCGCCGCACGCGGATGGGAGCTGTTTTTT. V usage is TRBV10-2 and J usage is TRBJ2-2; D is undetermined. This CDR3 has 10 amino acids. Trimming removed 11 bases at V and 9 bases at J, with 10 bases between. CDR1 is WSHSY and CDR2 is SAAADI in the germline V gene.

This clonotype was seen more than once but under ten times. The genes are TRBV7-8 and TRBJ2-7, with D perhaps TRBD1 or TRBD2 (6 bases each). The CDR3 loop spans 15 amino acids. Trimming stripped 3 bases from V and 2 bases from J, with 14 bases between. Germline CDR1 and CDR2: SGHVS and FQNEAQ. The CDR3, as DNA: TGTGCCAGCAGCTTGGCGGGACACGGAGCCTACGAGCAGTACTTC. This encodes CASSLAGHGAYEQYF.

This clonotype has a handful of counts. V is TRBV7-2 and J is TRBJ1-1, with D possibly TRBD1 on 5 matching bases. Deletions cut 3 bases from V and 7 bases from J, with 21 bases between. The CDR3 covers 16 residues. Germline loops: CDR1 SGHTA, CDR2 FQGNSA. CDR3 sequence: CASSLGPLRDVREAFF. The DNA for the CDR3 is TGTGCCAGCAGCTTGGGGCCTCTCCGGGACGTCCGTGAAGCTTTCTTT.

The rearrangement uses TRBV7-2 and TRBJ2-6; 9 nucleotides align to TRBD2. The V gene's germline CDR1 is SGHTA and CDR2 FQGNSA. The junction had 3 bases not matched to a gene; V was cut back by 3 bases and J by 0 bases. The CDR3 contains 17 residues. CDR3 DNA sequence: TGTGCCAGCAGCTTCCTTAGCGGGAGCTCTGGGGCCAACGTCCTGACTTTC. Translated: CASSFLSGSSGANVLTF.

Ten or more counts support this clonotype. The chain combines TRBV12-3 or TRBV12-4 with TRBJ1-1; no clear D. The V end was cut by 6 bases, the J end by 6 bases, with 8 bases between. The CDR3 length is 11 residues. CDR3 in amino acids: CASRLGAEAFF. The CDR3 nucleotides are TGTGCCAGCAGGCTTGGCGCTGAAGCTTTCTTT.

This clonotype was observed a few times. The V call is TRBV7-9, the J call TRBJ2-5; TRBD2 might be the D (6 bases). Trimming took 3 bases from V and 7 from J, leaving 12 bases between them. The germline CDR1 and CDR2 sequences are SEHNR and FQNEAQ (reference sequence). CDR3 length equals 13 residues. The CDR3 DNA reads as TGTGCCAGCAGCTTTCCAGGGCGGGGGACCCAGTACTTC. Amino acid sequence: CASSFPGRGTQYF.